Listed below are T cell receptor beta chains from one sample, sequenced in a study of blood T cell repertoires in COVID-19. Assay used: immunoSEQ multiplex PCR; TCRdb lists only in-frame clones, some missing. This table holds 250,000 to 350,000 clones, 85% found once. The sample consisted of PBMCs or T cells enriched from blood (not recorded which). The source is a woman aged 45-59 years who had recovered from COVID-19. Each CDR3 is given without its conserved first and last residue. The order of the fields is J gene, V gene, D gene, CDR3 length, CDR3 protein. The D gene is left open where the match is weak.

TRBJ1-4	TRBV6-5	.	13	ASRYSGATNEKLF
TRBJ2-7	TRBV10-1	TRBD2	11	ASSPSGAYEQY
TRBJ1-6	TRBV6-1	.	14	ASSEELAGWNSPLH
TRBJ1-3	TRBV3-1/TRBV3-2	.	13	ASSQTPDSGNTIY
TRBJ2-7	TRBV27	TRBD1	13	ASSPPRQGTYEQY
TRBJ2-7	TRBV19	TRBD2	13	ASSISTSGGYEQY
TRBJ1-3	TRBV28	.	13	ASSLYRGTGNTIY
TRBJ1-5	TRBV6-1	.	11	ASSEFHGVPQH
TRBJ2-1	TRBV11-3	TRBD2	13	ASSEGLAAYNEQF
TRBJ2-1	TRBV4-1	.	13	ASSQEVTAPLGQF